This T cell receptor (beta chain) came from a study of response to subunit inactivated influenza vaccine. This clonotype was detected only once. One entry per CDR3 protein results from TCRdb running MiXCR on the RT-PCR reads. The sample contains roughly 700,000 distinct CDR3 sequences, around 14% of which appear only once. Germline V lookup: CDR1 MNHEY, CDR2 SVGAGI. CDR3 length equals 15 residues. Trimming cost V 3 bases and J 3 bases; bases outside gene matches: 6. The clonotype was recovered from a man in his forties or fifties who received an inactivated influenza vaccine. This sample comprised PBMCs from blood, obtained 14 days before vaccination. V gene TRBV6-5 combines with J gene TRBJ2-3; 7 bases line up with TRBD2. The DNA for the CDR3 is TGTGCCAGCAGTTATTCGGGACTAAGAACAGATACGCAGTATTTT. Translation: CASSYSGLRTDTQYF.